Included here is one T cell receptor beta chain sequence, with context. The antigen is undetermined. The source of the sample is a study of T cell responses to AZD1222 COVID-19 vaccine. Across the study: Second-dose recipients at about 4 or about 12 weeks were treated as one pooled group.

Study outcomes and limitations: Donors were largely white British and mainly female; clonal diversity was possibly underestimated. Increases in Spike-specific TCR breadth and depth were seen after two AZD1222 doses.

This table comes from immunoSEQ multiplex PCR, and its TCRdb copy is limited to in-frame clones, with some not included. The sample consists of some 120,000 clones, 85% to 95% of them appearing once. Trimming took off 0 bases at V and 4 bases at J, with 15 bases between the two ends. The CDR3 runs 16 residues. Germline assignment: CDR1 MNHEY and CDR2 SVGAGI. The chain uses TRBV6-5 and TRBJ1-2; D gene uncertain. Sequenced here: peripheral blood, sampled on day 0 of AZD1222 vaccination. The receptor was isolated from an adult in good health. In nucleotides, the CDR3 is TGTGCCAGCAGTTACTCAGTCTTGGACGGGATCTATGGCTACACCTTC. As protein: CASSYSVLDGIYGYTF.